The 28 T cell receptor beta chains presented below share a single source sample, sequenced in a study of blood T cell repertoires in COVID-19. The repertoire was sequenced with immunoSEQ multiplex PCR; TCRdb's copy has only in-frame clones and lacks some. The data hold 210,000 or so clones, with around 80% observed a single time. The sequencing input was peripheral blood. All receptors come from a woman in her twenties or thirties with COVID-19, enrolled during active disease.

V gene TRBV9 combines with J gene TRBJ1-3, with D possibly being TRBD1 (6 bases). Germline CDR1 SGDLS, CDR2 YYNGEE. V lost 4 bases and J 0 bases, leaving 14 bases between the germline ends. The CDR3 runs to 16 residues. The chain's CDR3 is CASSSYREYSGNTIYF. As DNA, the CDR3 is TGTGCCAGCAGCTCCTACAGGGAATACTCTGGAAACACCATATATTTT.

The J gene is TRBJ1-5, the V gene TRBV6-2 or TRBV6-3; D perhaps matches TRBD1 (5 bases). Trimming stripped 2 bases from V and 1 base from J, with 12 bases between. Germline V lookup: CDR1 MNHEY, CDR2 SVGEGT. CDR3 length: 16 amino acids. DNA of the CDR3: TGTGCCAGCAGTTACCTGGACACCTTCAGCAATCAGCCCCAGCATTTT. It is translated as CASSYLDTFSNQPQHF.

The gene calls are TRBV7-9 and TRBJ1-2, with no clear D. The CDR3 totals 13 residues. With 1 base removed from V and 8 bases from J, the gap between germline ends came to 11 bases. Germline CDR1 is SEHNR and CDR2 is FQNEAQ (reference sequence). The CDR3 coding sequence is TGTGCCAGCAGCTTAGAGGCAGACTGGGGCTACACCTTC. Its protein product is CASSLEADWGYTF.

The rearrangement uses TRBV15 and TRBJ1-3; D remains unclear. Trimming took 1 base from V and 4 from J, leaving 17 bases between them. The CDR3 has 17 residues. Germline V gives CDR1 LNHNV, CDR2 YYDKDF (reference sequence). In DNA, the CDR3 is TGTGCCACCAGCAGAGTAGGTAGCCCCAATCTGGGAAACACCATATATTTT. Amino acid sequence: CATSRVGSPNLGNTIYF.

The chain is built from TRBV7-9 and TRBJ2-7; perhaps TRBD1 as D (6 bases). The CDR3 is 17 amino acids. V was pared by 1 base and J by 0 bases, with 16 bases between. In germline, CDR1 is SEHNR, CDR2 FQNEAQ (reference sequence). As DNA, the CDR3 is TGTGCCAGCAGCTTAGTTGGTCCGGACAGTTCCTCCTACGAGCAGTACTTC. The encoded protein is CASSLVGPDSSSYEQYF.

This clone has a single count. The rearrangement links TRBV12-5 to TRBJ1-5, with TRBD1 matching 9 bases. V dropped 6 bases and J dropped 5; count of bases not matched to a gene: 8. Germline CDR1 reads LGHNT; CDR2 reads FRNRAP. The CDR3 has 15 residues. The CDR3 nucleotides read TGTGCTAGTGGGAAGTCCGGGACAGGGTATCAGCCCCAGCATTTT. Translated: CASGKSGTGYQPQHF.

This chain joins TRBV4-3 and TRBJ1-4, with 7 bases that match TRBD1. This CDR3 contains 14 residues. The trim removed 0 bases at V and 7 bases at J, leaving 2 bases unmatched. The germline V gene encodes CDR1 LGHNA and CDR2 YSLEER. The CDR3 is CASSQETGSEKLFF. The CDR3 nucleotides are TGCGCCAGCAGCCAAGAGACAGGGAGTGAAAAACTGTTTTTT.

This clone came up once. The V gene is TRBV6-5, the J gene TRBJ1-6; TRBD1 aligns across 7 bases. The CDR3 sequence is 14 residues long. CDR1 is MNHEY and CDR2 is SVGAGI in the germline V gene. J gave up 8 bases and V 3 bases, and 4 bases lay outside the gene matches. The CDR3: CASSYQGGDSPLHF. For the CDR3, the DNA is TGTGCCAGCAGTTATCAGGGGGGCGATTCACCCCTCCACTTT.

This clone showed up just a few times. This specimen includes other DNA sequences encoding the same CDR3. V gene TRBV7-6 combines with J gene TRBJ2-7; TRBD2 might be the D (6 bases). CDR3 length equals 13 residues. The germline V and J ends were trimmed by 5 bases and 3 bases, with 11 bases remaining between them. Germline V lookup: CDR1 SGHVS, CDR2 FNYEAQ. CDR3 nucleotides: TGTGCCAGCAGCGCGGGACCAAACTACGAGCAGTACTTC. Translation gives CASSAGPNYEQYF.

J is TRBJ2-3 and V is TRBV5-4, with a weak D call TRBD2 (5 bases). V was clipped by 0 bases and J by 5 bases, with 7 bases between them. CDR3 length: 13 residues. Germline loops: CDR1 SGHNT, CDR2 YYREEE (reference sequence). CDR3 sequence: CASSLGGLDTQYF. CDR3 DNA sequence: TGTGCCAGCAGCTTGGGCGGACTAGATACGCAGTATTTT. The variable domain in full, completed from reference TRBV5-4 and TRBJ2-3, reads ETGVTQSPTHLIKTRGQQVTLRCSSQSGHNTVSWYQQALGQGPQFIFQYYREEENGRGNFPPRFSGLQFPNYSSELNVNALELDDSALYLCASSLGGLDTQYFGPGTRLTVL.

The chain joins TRBV7-2 to TRBJ1-3; D is uncertain. Germline CDR1 reads SGHTA; CDR2 reads FQGNSA. The CDR3 totals 15 residues. V lost 3 bases to trimming and J lost 0 bases, with 9 bases between them. The chain's CDR3 is CASSFDTISGNTIYF. Here the CDR3 DNA reads TGTGCCAGCAGCTTCGACACCATCTCTGGAAACACCATATATTTT. Supplemented by reference TRBV7-2 and TRBJ1-3, the full variable domain reads GAGVSQSPSNKVTEKGKDVELRCDPISGHTALYWYRQSLGQGLEFLIYFQGNSAPDKSGLPSDRFSAERTGGSVSTLTIQRTQQEDSAVYLCASSFDTISGNTIYFGEGSWLTVV.

The gene calls are TRBV13 and TRBJ2-1, with 10 bases that match TRBD2. The junction had 7 bases not matched to a gene; V was cut back by 4 bases and J by 7 bases. The CDR3 has 15 amino acids. In germline, CDR1 is PRHDT, CDR2 FYEKMQ (reference sequence). The DNA for the CDR3 is TGTGCCAGCAGCTCCACAGCGGGAGGGTATAATGAGCAGTTCTTC. Amino acid sequence: CASSSTAGGYNEQFF.

CDR3 residues: CSADSTEAFF. The CDR3, as DNA: TGCAGCGCGGACAGCACTGAAGCTTTCTTT. This chain connects TRBV29-1 to TRBJ1-1, with D possibly being TRBD1 (6 bases). Trimming took 7 bases from V and 4 from J, leaving 7 bases between them. The CDR3 is 10 residues long. Germline V gives CDR1 SQVTM, CDR2 ANQGSEA.

This clone occurred many times. V and J are TRBV5-4 and TRBJ2-1, with 14 bases identical to TRBD2. The CDR3 is 16 amino acids. J lost 4 bases, V lost 0 bases, and 0 bases had no gene match. Germline V lookup: CDR1 SGHNT, CDR2 YYREEE (reference sequence). The CDR3 reads CASSLGLAGGYNEQFF. In DNA, the CDR3 is TGTGCCAGCAGCTTGGGACTAGCGGGGGGGTACAATGAGCAGTTCTTC.

The J gene is TRBJ1-4, the V gene TRBV2; D possibly corresponds to TRBD1 (5 bases). The CDR3 totals 13 residues. V shed 1 base and J shed 8 bases, with 8 bases lying between them. In germline, CDR1 is SNHLY, CDR2 FYNNEI. The CDR3 nucleotides read TGTGCCAGCAGTGAAGAGGAGGGGGAAAAACTGTTTTTT. Its protein product is CASSEEEGEKLFF.

The chain is built from TRBV6-5 and TRBJ1-5; 9 nucleotides match TRBD1. Germline values: CDR1 MNHEY, CDR2 SVGAGI. There are 13 residues in the CDR3. With 6 bases clipped from V and 5 bases from J, the junction kept 2 bases outside the gene matches. The CDR3 sequence: CASRDRGDQPQHF. The CDR3, as DNA: TGTGCCAGCAGAGACAGGGGGGATCAGCCCCAGCATTTT.

V and J are TRBV19 and TRBJ1-5; D is perhaps TRBD1 (5 bases). This CDR3 has 15 amino acids. Trimming took off 5 bases at V and 3 bases at J, with 14 bases between the two ends. Germline CDR1 reads LNHDA; CDR2 reads SQIVND (reference sequence). CDR3 nucleotide sequence: TGTGCCAGTAGTCCCCAGGGAGGGAACAATCAGCCCCAGCATTTT. Protein: CASSPQGGNNQPQHF.

V is TRBV25-1 and J is TRBJ2-1; 7 bases agree with TRBD1. V shed 4 bases and J 6 bases; nucleotides not matched to a gene: 12. Looked up from germline, CDR1 is MGHDK and CDR2 is SYGVNS. The CDR3 sequence is 16 residues long. The chain's CDR3 is CASSGNRGMGGNEQFF. Written as DNA, the CDR3 is TGTGCCAGCAGTGGTAACAGGGGAATGGGCGGCAATGAGCAGTTCTTC. Variable domain in full (rest from reference TRBV25-1 and TRBJ2-1): EADIYQTPRYLVIGTGKKITLECSQTMGHDKMYWYQQDPGMELHLIHYSYGVNSTEKGDLSSESTVSRIRTEHFPLTLESARPSHTSQYLCASSGNRGMGGNEQFFGPGTRLTVL.

This clone was counted a few times. The genes are TRBV7-2 and TRBJ1-2, with a weak D call TRBD1 (6 bases). The V end lost 7 bases, the J end lost 2 bases, and 14 bases lay between the germline ends. The CDR3 runs to 14 residues. Per the germline V gene, CDR1 is SGHTA and CDR2 is FQGNSA. The CDR3 DNA sequence: TGTGCCAGCAAAAAAACTACAGGGAACTATGGCTACACCTTC. Protein product: CASKKTTGNYGYTF.

The chain links TRBV21-1 to TRBJ2-7; TRBD2 is taken as the D call from the table, unchecked against the DNA. TRBV21-1 is deemed a pseudogene. The CDR3 spans 14 residues. In DNA form, the CDR3 reads TGTGCCAGCAGAGAGCGGGAGACCCCCTACGAGCAGTACTTC. This encodes CASRERETPYEQYF.

The genes are TRBV5-1 and TRBJ2-6, with D possibly TRBD1 on 6 matching bases. CDR1 is SGHRS, CDR2 YFSETQ, per germline. With 4 bases removed from V and 0 bases from J, the gap between germline ends came to 20 bases. The CDR3 consists of 19 residues. CDR3: CASSGQTGTRRSGANVLTF. The CDR3 region has the DNA TGCGCCAGCAGCGGGCAAACCGGGACACGTCGCTCTGGGGCCAACGTCCTGACTTTC.

The V and J genes are TRBV4-2 and TRBJ1-4; weak D call: TRBD1 (5 bases). Trimming took off 6 bases at V and 7 bases at J, with 6 bases between the two ends. Germline CDR1 LGHNA, CDR2 YNFKEQ. The CDR3 totals 11 residues. CDR3 sequence (DNA): TGTGCCAGCAGAGGGGTTGAAAAACTGTTTTTT. Protein sequence: CASRGVEKLFF.

The chain employs TRBV7-2 and TRBJ1-5; D gene uncertain. The CDR3 is 14 amino acids. The germline V and J ends were trimmed by 3 bases and 10 bases, with 16 bases remaining between them. In germline, CDR1 is SGHTA, CDR2 FQGNSA. The CDR3 region is CASSFKITIQPQHF. The CDR3 DNA sequence: TGTGCCAGCAGCTTTAAGATCACAATCCAACCCCAGCATTTT.

This chain joins TRBV7-3 and TRBJ2-3, with a possible D match to TRBD2 (6 bases). The germline V gene has CDR1 SGHTA and CDR2 FQGTGA. The V and J ends lost 3 bases and 0 bases respectively, with 10 bases between them. This CDR3 has 15 residues. Written as DNA, the CDR3 is TGTGCCAGCAGCTTCGGCGGGGTGAGCACAGATACGCAGTATTTT. Translating gives CASSFGGVSTDTQYF.

The chain employs TRBV27 and TRBJ1-5; D is unclear. Germline CDR1 is MNHEY and CDR2 is SMNVEV (reference sequence). Trimming stripped 7 bases from V and 0 bases from J, with 10 bases between. The CDR3 is 14 amino acids. DNA of the CDR3: TGTGCCAGCAAGCCCTTTAATAGCAATCAGCCCCAGCATTTT. Encoded protein: CASKPFNSNQPQHF.

A remark on this clone: This same CDR3 is encoded by further DNA sequences in the sample. The chain employs TRBV7-3 and TRBJ2-7, with 9 bases identical to TRBD1. Losses at the gene ends were 5 bases for V and 3 bases for J; bases not matched to a gene: 2. The CDR3 extends over 13 amino acids. Germline V CDR1 and CDR2: SGHTA, FQGTGA. The CDR3 nucleotides are TGTGCCAGCAGCCTGACAGGGGGCTACGAGCAGTACTTC. Translated, it gives CASSLTGGYEQYF.

V gene TRBV11-2 combines with J gene TRBJ2-7, with a tentative D call TRBD2 (6 bases). The CDR3 extends over 15 amino acids. The germline V gene encodes CDR1 SGHAT and CDR2 FQNNGV. V lost 4 bases and J lost 3, with 16 bases in between. The DNA for the CDR3 is TGTGCCAGCAGCTCACCCGCGGGATACGACTACGAGCAGTACTTC. Protein: CASSSPAGYDYEQYF.

V gene TRBV4-3 combines with J gene TRBJ1-1; 7 positions agree with TRBD1. CDR3 size: 15 residues. Per the germline V gene, CDR1 is LGHNA and CDR2 is YSLEER. V dropped 5 bases and J dropped 4; count of bases not matched to a gene: 10. CDR3 sequence (DNA): TGCGCCAGCAGCTCAGGCTACAGGGGTTTCACTGAAGCTTTCTTT. Amino acids: CASSSGYRGFTEAFF.